A few counts support the clone carrying this T cell receptor (beta chain). No antigen is known for it. At one end, the junction sequence differs from germline, possibly due to a read error. The entry originates in a study of beta chain features in type 1 diabetes. Purity above 95% was achieved in all sorted populations. Study results and limitations: Type 1 diabetes patients had moderately but significantly shorter TCRB CDR3s in all four CD4+ subsets.

What was sequenced were expressed TCRB transcripts, since all of the isolated RNA had been reverse transcribed. Several million reads per sample on average were obtained from naive, central memory and regulatory T cell samples. The protocol was immunoSEQ multiplex PCR, while the TCRdb copy is restricted to in-frame clones and leaves out a portion. The sample lists 220,000 or so clones, roughly 70% occurring once. The sequence was collected from a man aged 25 to 45 in good health. Sequenced: naive CD4+ T cells from blood.

The CDR3 DNA follows: TGCGCCAGCATCACCGGAACTGGGGCGTTC. Its protein is CASITGTGAF. The chain has TRBV4-3 and TRBJ2-7; D might be TRBD1 (5 bases). CDR1 and CDR2 from the germline V gene are LGHNA and YSLEER. The CDR3 has 10 residues.